The source of this T cell receptor beta chain is a study of Ad26.COV2.S vaccination and SARS-CoV-2 variants. The CDR3 contains 12 residues. Germline V gene sequence: CDR1 SGHRS, CDR2 YFSETQ. The V and J ends lost 2 bases and 10 bases respectively, with 10 bases between them. Sequencing was performed with immunoSEQ multiplex PCR; in TCRdb, only in-frame clones are kept and a portion is missing. In the table there are over 110,000 clones, approximately 90% of which are singletons. The chain carries TRBV5-1 and TRBJ2-1, with D maybe TRBD1 (5 bases). This receptor was obtained from a human donor who had recovered from COVID-19. The material was peripheral blood, obtained after recovery from COVID-19. CDR3 sequence: CASSLTGWEQFF. The CDR3 DNA reads as TGCGCCAGCAGCTTAACAGGCTGGGAGCAGTTCTTC.